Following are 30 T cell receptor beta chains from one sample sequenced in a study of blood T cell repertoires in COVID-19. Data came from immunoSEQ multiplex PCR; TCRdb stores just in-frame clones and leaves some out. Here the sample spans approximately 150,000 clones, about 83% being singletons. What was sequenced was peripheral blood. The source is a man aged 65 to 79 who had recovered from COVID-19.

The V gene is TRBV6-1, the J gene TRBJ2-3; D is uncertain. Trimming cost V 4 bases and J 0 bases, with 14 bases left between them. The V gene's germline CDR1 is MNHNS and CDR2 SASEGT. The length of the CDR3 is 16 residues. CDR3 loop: CASSGSHPISTDTQYF. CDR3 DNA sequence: TGTGCCAGCAGTGGGAGCCATCCGATCAGCACAGATACGCAGTATTTT.

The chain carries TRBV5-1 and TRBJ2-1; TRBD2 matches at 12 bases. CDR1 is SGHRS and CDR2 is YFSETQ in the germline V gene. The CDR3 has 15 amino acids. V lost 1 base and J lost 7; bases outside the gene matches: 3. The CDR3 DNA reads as TGCGCCAGCAGCTTGTATGGACTAGCGGGGAATGAGCAGTTCTTC. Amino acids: CASSLYGLAGNEQFF.

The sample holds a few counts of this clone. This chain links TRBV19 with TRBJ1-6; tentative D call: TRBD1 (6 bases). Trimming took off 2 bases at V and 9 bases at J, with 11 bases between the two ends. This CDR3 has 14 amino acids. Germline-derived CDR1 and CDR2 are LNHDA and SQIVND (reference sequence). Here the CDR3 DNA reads TGTGCCAGTAGTATAACACAGGGAGCTTCACCCCTCCACTTT. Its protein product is CASSITQGASPLHF.

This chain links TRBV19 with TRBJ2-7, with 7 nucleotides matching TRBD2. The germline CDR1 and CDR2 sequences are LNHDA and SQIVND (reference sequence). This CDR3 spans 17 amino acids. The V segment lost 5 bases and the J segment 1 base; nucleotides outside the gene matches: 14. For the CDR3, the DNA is TGTGCCAGTAGTCCCCCCGGGGGGACGGGGCGTTCCTACGAGCAGTACTTC. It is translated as CASSPPGGTGRSYEQYF.

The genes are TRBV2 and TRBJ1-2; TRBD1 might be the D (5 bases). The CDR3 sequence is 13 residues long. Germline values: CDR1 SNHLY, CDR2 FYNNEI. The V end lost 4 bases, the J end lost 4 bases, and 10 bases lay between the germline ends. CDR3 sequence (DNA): TGTGCCAGCAGTGCGGGGGGGGTCTATGGCTACACCTTC. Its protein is CASSAGGVYGYTF.

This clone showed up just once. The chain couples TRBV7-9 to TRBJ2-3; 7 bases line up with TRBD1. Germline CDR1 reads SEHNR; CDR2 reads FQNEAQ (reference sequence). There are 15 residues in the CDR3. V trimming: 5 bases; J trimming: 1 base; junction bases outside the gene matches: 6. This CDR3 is CASSRTGAGTDTQYF. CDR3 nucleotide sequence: TGTGCCAGCAGCCGTACAGGGGCTGGCACAGATACGCAGTATTTT.

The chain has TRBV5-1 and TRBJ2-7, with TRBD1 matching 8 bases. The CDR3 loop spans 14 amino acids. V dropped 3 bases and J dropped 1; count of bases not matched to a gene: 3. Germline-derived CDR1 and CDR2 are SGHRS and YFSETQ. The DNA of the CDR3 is TGCGCCAGCAGCTCGACAGGGGAATCCTACGAGCAGTACTTC. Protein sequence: CASSSTGESYEQYF.

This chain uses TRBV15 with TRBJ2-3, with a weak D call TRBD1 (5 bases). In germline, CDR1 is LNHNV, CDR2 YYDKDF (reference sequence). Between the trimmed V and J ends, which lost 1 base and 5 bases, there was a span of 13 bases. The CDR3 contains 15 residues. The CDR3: CATSRVPGIQDTQYF. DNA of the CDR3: TGTGCCACCAGCAGAGTTCCAGGGATACAAGATACGCAGTATTTT. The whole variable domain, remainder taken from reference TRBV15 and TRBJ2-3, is DAMVIQNPRYQVTQFGKPVTLSCSQTLNHNVMYWYQQKSSQAPKLLFHYYDKDFNNEADTPDNFQSRRPNTSFCFLDIRSPGLGDTAMYLCATSRVPGIQDTQYFGPGTRLTVL.

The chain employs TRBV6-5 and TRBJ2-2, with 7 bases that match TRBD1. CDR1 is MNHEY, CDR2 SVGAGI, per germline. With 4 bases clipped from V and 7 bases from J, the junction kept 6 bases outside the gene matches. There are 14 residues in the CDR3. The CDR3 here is CASSSTGLGGELFF. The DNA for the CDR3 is TGTGCCAGCAGTTCGACAGGGCTCGGCGGGGAGCTGTTTTTT.

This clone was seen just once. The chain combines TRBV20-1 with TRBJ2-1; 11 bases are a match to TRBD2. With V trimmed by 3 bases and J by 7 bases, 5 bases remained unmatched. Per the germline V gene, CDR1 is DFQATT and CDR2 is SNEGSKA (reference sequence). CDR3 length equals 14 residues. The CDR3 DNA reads TGCAGTGCTAGTCAGGCTAGCGGGGGGAATGAGCAGTTCTTC. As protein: CSASQASGGNEQFF.

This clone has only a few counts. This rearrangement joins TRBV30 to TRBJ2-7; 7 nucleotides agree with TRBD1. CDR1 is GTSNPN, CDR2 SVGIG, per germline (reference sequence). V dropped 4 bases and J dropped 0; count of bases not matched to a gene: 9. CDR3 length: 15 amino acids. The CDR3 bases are TGTGCCTGGAACATAGGGGACAGCGACTCCTACGAGCAGTACTTC. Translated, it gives CAWNIGDSDSYEQYF.

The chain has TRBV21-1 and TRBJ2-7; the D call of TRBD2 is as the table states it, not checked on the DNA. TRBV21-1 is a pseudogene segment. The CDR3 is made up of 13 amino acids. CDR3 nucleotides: TGTGCCAGCAGCAAGGCGGGAAGCTACGAGCAGTACTTC. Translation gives CASSKAGSYEQYF.

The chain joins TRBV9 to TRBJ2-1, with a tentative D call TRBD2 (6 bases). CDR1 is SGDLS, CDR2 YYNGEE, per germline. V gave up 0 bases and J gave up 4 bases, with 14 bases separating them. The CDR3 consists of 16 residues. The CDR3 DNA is TGTGCCAGCAGCGTAGATCAGCCTAGCGAGTACAATGAGCAGTTCTTC. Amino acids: CASSVDQPSEYNEQFF.

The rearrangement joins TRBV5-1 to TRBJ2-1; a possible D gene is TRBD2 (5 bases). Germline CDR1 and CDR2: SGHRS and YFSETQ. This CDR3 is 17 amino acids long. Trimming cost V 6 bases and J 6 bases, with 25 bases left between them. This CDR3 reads CASTVGPGYQLFNEQFF. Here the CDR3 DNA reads TGCGCCAGCACCGTTGGGCCGGGGTATCAACTTTTCAATGAGCAGTTCTTC.

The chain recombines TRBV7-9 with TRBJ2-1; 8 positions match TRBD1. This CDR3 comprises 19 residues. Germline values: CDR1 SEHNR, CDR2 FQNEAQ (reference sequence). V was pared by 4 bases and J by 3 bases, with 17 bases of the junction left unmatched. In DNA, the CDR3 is TGTGCCAGCAGCTCTCCTACCCCAGGGGGCAGGAGGTTCTACAATGAGCAGTTCTTC. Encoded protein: CASSSPTPGGRRFYNEQFF.

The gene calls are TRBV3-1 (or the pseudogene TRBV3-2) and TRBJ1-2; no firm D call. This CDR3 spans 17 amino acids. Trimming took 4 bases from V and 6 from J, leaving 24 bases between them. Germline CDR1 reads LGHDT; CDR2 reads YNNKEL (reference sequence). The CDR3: CASSLTLDTVRSDGYTF. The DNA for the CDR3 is TGTGCCAGCAGCCTGACGCTTGACACAGTCCGATCGGATGGCTACACCTTC.

CDR3 protein: CASSVAVAGELFF. The CDR3 nucleotides are TGTGCCAGCAGCGTAGCTGTTGCCGGGGAGCTGTTTTTT. V and J are TRBV9 and TRBJ2-2; D remains ambiguous. Trimming removed 0 bases at V and 6 bases at J, with 6 bases between. The CDR3 is made up of 13 amino acids. Per the germline V gene, CDR1 is SGDLS and CDR2 is YYNGEE.

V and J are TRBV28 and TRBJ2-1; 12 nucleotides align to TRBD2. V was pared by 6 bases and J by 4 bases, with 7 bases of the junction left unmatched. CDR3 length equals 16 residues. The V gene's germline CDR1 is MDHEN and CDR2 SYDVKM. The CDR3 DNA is TGTGCCAGCAGCCAGGGGACTAGCGGGTCTTACAATGAGCAGTTCTTC. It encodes CASSQGTSGSYNEQFF.

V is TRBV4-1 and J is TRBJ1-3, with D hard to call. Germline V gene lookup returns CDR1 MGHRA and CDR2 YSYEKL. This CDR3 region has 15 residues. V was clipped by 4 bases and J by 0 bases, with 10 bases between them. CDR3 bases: TGCGCCAGCAGCCGCCACAGCAGCTCTGGAAACACCATATATTTT. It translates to CASSRHSSSGNTIYF.

CDR3 in DNA: TGTGCCAGCAGCCCAGGGGCACCCGGGGAGCTGTTTTTT. Residues: CASSPGAPGELFF. The V and J genes are TRBV7-3 and TRBJ2-2; D is possibly TRBD1 (6 bases). V shed 5 bases and J shed 6 bases, with 10 bases lying between them. The CDR3 is 13 amino acids. CDR1 is SGHTA, CDR2 FQGTGA, per germline. Full variable domain (outside the CDR3, taken from reference TRBV7-3 and TRBJ2-2): GAGVSQTPSNKVTEKGKYVELRCDPISGHTALYWYRQSLGQGPEFLIYFQGTGAADDSGLPNDRFFAVRPEGSVSTLKIQRTERGDSAVYLCASSPGAPGELFFGEGSRLTVL.

The CDR3 loop reads CASSSGQGTDTQYF. Here the CDR3 DNA reads TGTGCCAGCAGTTCCGGACAGGGAACAGATACGCAGTATTTT. The genes are TRBV6-6 and TRBJ2-3; 8 nucleotides agree with TRBD1. CDR1 and CDR2 from the germline V gene are MNHNY and SVGAGI (reference sequence). The CDR3 length is 14 residues. V was pared by 4 bases and J by 3 bases, with 3 bases of the junction left unmatched.

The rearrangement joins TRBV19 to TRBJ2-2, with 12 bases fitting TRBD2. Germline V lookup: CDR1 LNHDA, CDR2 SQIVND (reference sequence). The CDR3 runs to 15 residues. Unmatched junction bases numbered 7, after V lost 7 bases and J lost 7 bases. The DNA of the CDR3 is TGTGCCAGTAAAGCCGTACTAGCGGGAGGCGGGGAGCTGTTTTTT. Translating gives CASKAVLAGGGELFF.

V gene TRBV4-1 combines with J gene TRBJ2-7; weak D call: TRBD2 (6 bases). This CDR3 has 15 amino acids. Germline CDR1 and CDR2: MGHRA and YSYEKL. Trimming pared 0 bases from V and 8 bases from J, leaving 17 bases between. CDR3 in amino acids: CASSQDASELNKQYF. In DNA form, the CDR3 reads TGCGCCAGCAGCCAAGATGCTAGCGAGCTTAATAAGCAGTACTTC.

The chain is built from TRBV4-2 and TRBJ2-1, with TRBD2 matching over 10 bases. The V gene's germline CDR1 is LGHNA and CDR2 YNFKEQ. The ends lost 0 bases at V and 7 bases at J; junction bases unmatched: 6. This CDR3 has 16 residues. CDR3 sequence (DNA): TGTGCCAGCAGCCAAGATCAGCGGGAGGGCCGAAATGAGCAGTTCTTC. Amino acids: CASSQDQREGRNEQFF.

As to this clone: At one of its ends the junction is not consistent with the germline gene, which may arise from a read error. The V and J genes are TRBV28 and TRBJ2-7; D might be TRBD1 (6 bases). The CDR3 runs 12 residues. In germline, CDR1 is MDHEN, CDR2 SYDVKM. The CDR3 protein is CASSGLPGHSGF. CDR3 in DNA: TGTGCCAGCAGTGGCCTCCCGGGACACTCCGGCTTC.

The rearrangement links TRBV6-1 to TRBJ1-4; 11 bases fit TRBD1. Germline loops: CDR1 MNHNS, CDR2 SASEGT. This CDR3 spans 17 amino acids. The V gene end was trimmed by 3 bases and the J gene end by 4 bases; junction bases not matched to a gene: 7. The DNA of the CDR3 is TGTGCCAGCAGTGACCAGGACAGGGGGCATGTTAATGAAAAACTGTTTTTT. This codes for CASSDQDRGHVNEKLFF.

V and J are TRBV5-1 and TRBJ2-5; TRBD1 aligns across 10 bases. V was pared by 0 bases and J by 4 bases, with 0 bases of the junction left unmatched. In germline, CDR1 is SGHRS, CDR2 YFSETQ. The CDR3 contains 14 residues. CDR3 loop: CASSLGTGGETQYF. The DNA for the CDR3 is TGCGCCAGCAGCTTGGGGACAGGGGGAGAGACCCAGTACTTC.

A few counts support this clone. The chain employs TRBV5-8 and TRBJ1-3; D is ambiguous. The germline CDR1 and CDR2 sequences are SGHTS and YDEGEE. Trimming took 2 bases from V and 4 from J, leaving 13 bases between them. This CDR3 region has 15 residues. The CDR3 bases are TGTGCCAGCAGCTTTTCGGGGAGCTCCGGAAACACCATATATTTT. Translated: CASSFSGSSGNTIYF. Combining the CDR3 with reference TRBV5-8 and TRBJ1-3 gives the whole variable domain EAGVTQSPTHLIKTRGQQATLRCSPISGHTSVYWYQQALGLGLQFLLWYDEGEERNRGNFPPRFSGRQFPNYSSELNVNALELEDSALYLCASSFSGSSGNTIYFGEGSWLTVV.

For the CDR3, the DNA is TGTGCCAGCAGCCAAAGAAACAGCGGGAGAGGAACAGATACGCAGTATTTT. Protein: CASSQRNSGRGTDTQYF. V gene TRBV14 combines with J gene TRBJ2-3; 8 bases match TRBD2. Germline assignment: CDR1 SGHDN and CDR2 FVKESK. The junction had 10 bases not matched to a gene; V was cut back by 2 bases and J by 3 bases. The CDR3 runs to 17 residues. The full variable domain, completed using reference TRBV14 and TRBJ2-3, is EAGVTQFPSHSVIEKGQTVTLRCDPISGHDNLYWYRRVMGKEIKFLLHFVKESKQDESGMPNNRFLAERTGGTYSTLKVQPAELEDSGVYFCASSQRNSGRGTDTQYFGPGTRLTVL.

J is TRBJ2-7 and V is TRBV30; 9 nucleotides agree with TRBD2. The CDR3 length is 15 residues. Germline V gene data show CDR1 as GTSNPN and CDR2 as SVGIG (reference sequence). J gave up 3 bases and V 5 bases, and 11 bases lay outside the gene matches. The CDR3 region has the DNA TGTGCCTGGCTGCGGGGGCGGGAGGGGATCTACGAGCAGTACTTC. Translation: CAWLRGREGIYEQYF.